This passage covers 17 T cell receptor beta chains from one sample sequenced in a study of blood T cell repertoires in COVID-19. Using immunoSEQ multiplex PCR, the repertoire was profiled, and TCRdb retains in-frame clones only, with some absent. The profile shows 220,000 or so clones, 80% to 85% of them singletons. The sequenced sample was peripheral blood. The receptors were sampled from a woman aged 55-69 years with acute or convalescent COVID-19.

The chain employs TRBV11-2 and TRBJ1-3; D may be TRBD1 (5 bases). Per germline, CDR1 SGHAT and CDR2 FQNNGV. CDR3 length equals 16 residues. Trimming took 3 bases from V and 7 from J, leaving 19 bases between them. The CDR3 bases are TGTGCCAGCAGCTTGGAACCCTCAGGGTCTACGAACACCATATATTTT. Translation gives CASSLEPSGSTNTIYF.

The chain's CDR3 is CASSQDGSFSGRDEQYF. CDR3 DNA: TGCGCCAGCAGCCAAGACGGCAGTTTCTCAGGGAGGGACGAGCAGTACTTC. The genes are TRBV4-1 and TRBJ2-7; TRBD2 matches 7 bases. Per the germline V gene, CDR1 is MGHRA and CDR2 is YSYEKL. The J segment lost 5 bases and the V segment lost 0 bases, leaving 13 bases of the junction unmatched. The CDR3 spans 17 residues.

The CDR3 sequence is CASSPRSSYEQYF. The CDR3 DNA reads as TGTGCCAGCAGTCCCAGAAGCTCCTACGAGCAGTACTTC. The chain links TRBV27 to TRBJ2-7; D remains ambiguous. Trimming removed 5 bases at V and 0 bases at J, with 8 bases between. Per the germline V gene, CDR1 is MNHEY and CDR2 is SMNVEV (reference sequence). The CDR3 runs 13 residues.

The chain recombines TRBV4-2 with TRBJ2-1; D is possibly TRBD1 (6 bases). Trimming took 3 bases from V and 11 from J, leaving 32 bases between them. CDR3 length: 19 residues. CDR1 is LGHNA and CDR2 is YNFKEQ in the germline V gene. CDR3 nucleotide sequence: TGTGCCAGCAGCCAGGAAAACCCTGGAAGGGGGTTTTCAATGGTGAAGCAGTTCTTC. This sequence encodes CASSQENPGRGFSMVKQFF.

V is TRBV7-9 and J is TRBJ1-1; 8 bases line up with TRBD1. Germline CDR1 and CDR2: SEHNR and FQNEAQ (reference sequence). The CDR3 has 15 residues. The junction had 4 bases not matched to a gene; V was cut back by 4 bases and J by 0 bases. In DNA form, the CDR3 reads TGTGCCAGCAGCTCCCTGGACAGGGTGAACACTGAAGCTTTCTTT. Translation gives CASSSLDRVNTEAFF.

The chain couples TRBV18 to TRBJ1-4; D unresolved. Germline assignment: CDR1 KGHSH and CDR2 LQKENI. V dropped 4 bases and J dropped 0 bases, with 6 bases sitting between them. CDR3 length: 14 amino acids. CDR3 in DNA: TGTGCCAGCTCACGGGGAGCAACTAATGAAAAACTGTTTTTT. This sequence encodes CASSRGATNEKLFF.

V and J are TRBV7-9 and TRBJ1-4; no firm D call. The CDR3 contains 12 residues. CDR1 and CDR2 (germline): SEHNR, FQNEAQ (reference sequence). V was shortened by 8 bases and J by 5 bases, with 9 bases between the two germline ends. The CDR3 DNA sequence: TGTGCCAGCGGCAGGATGAATGAAAAACTGTTTTTT. This gives the protein CASGRMNEKLFF. Combining the CDR3 with reference TRBV7-9 and TRBJ1-4 gives the whole variable domain DTGVSQNPRHKITKRGQNVTFRCDPISEHNRLYWYRQTLGQGPEFLTYFQNEAQLEKSRLLSDRFSAERPKGSFSTLEIQRTEQGDSAMYLCASGRMNEKLFFGSGTQLSVL.

The chain joins TRBV5-1 to TRBJ1-2, with D possibly matching TRBD1 (6 bases). The CDR3 covers 13 residues. The germline V and J ends were trimmed by 4 bases and 8 bases, with 15 bases remaining between them. In germline, CDR1 is SGHRS, CDR2 YFSETQ. The CDR3 loop is CASSANNRVGYTF. The DNA for the CDR3 is TGCGCCAGCAGCGCAAATAACAGGGTCGGCTACACCTTC.

CDR3 region: CAWGHRGEKLFF. CDR3 in DNA: TGTGCCTGGGGACATAGAGGTGAAAAACTGTTTTTT. The genes are TRBV30 and TRBJ1-4, with a weak D call TRBD1 (5 bases). V was shortened by 5 bases and J by 7 bases, with 11 bases between the two germline ends. This CDR3 has 12 amino acids. Germline V lookup: CDR1 GTSNPN, CDR2 SVGIG (reference sequence).

The chain couples TRBV7-3 to TRBJ2-5; TRBD1 is a possible D gene (6 bases). CDR1 is SGHTA and CDR2 is FQGTGA in the germline V gene. The length of the CDR3 is 13 residues. The ends were cut back, 5 bases at V and 6 bases at J, with 13 bases in the middle. The CDR3 region is CASSQGPQQTQYF. The CDR3 DNA reads as TGTGCCAGCAGCCAGGGGCCCCAGCAGACCCAGTACTTC.

CDR3 sequence (DNA): TGTGCCAGCAGCACCCGACAGGGGAGCTCCTACAATGAGCAGTTCTTC. Its translation is CASSTRQGSSYNEQFF. This rearrangement joins TRBV7-2 to TRBJ2-1, with 8 bases fitting TRBD1. The V segment lost 5 bases and the J segment 0 bases; nucleotides outside the gene matches: 6. The CDR3 has 16 residues. CDR1 SGHTA and CDR2 FQGNSA come from the germline V gene.

The chain couples TRBV11-2 to TRBJ1-5, with a possible D match to TRBD1 (6 bases). The CDR3 sequence is 13 residues long. Germline V gene lookup returns CDR1 SGHAT and CDR2 FQNNGV. V lost 5 bases and J lost 5, with 10 bases in between. CDR3 protein: CASSRTVDQPQHF. CDR3 coding DNA: TGTGCCAGCAGCCGGACAGTTGATCAGCCCCAGCATTTT.

The J gene is TRBJ1-1, the V gene TRBV7-8, with a weak D call TRBD1 (6 bases). With 2 bases removed from V and 4 bases from J, the gap between germline ends came to 11 bases. CDR1 and CDR2 from the germline V gene are SGHVS and FQNEAQ. CDR3 length: 14 amino acids. The CDR3 nucleotides are TGTGCCAGCAGCTTACGGGGGGCGGGCACTGAAGCTTTCTTT. Amino acids: CASSLRGAGTEAFF.

This clone showed up just once. This chain uses TRBV7-9 with TRBJ1-4, with D uncertain. The CDR3 sequence is 16 residues long. Germline CDR1 SEHNR, CDR2 FQNEAQ (reference sequence). Trimming removed 0 bases at V and 7 bases at J, with 15 bases between. CDR3 nucleotides: TGTGCCAGCAGCTTAGCTCTACAGTTTCGTACTGAAAAACTGTTTTTT. Its protein is CASSLALQFRTEKLFF.

The chain joins TRBV6-5 to TRBJ2-7, with TRBD2 matching 7 bases. V lost 0 bases and J lost 4; bases outside the gene matches: 3. The germline CDR1 and CDR2 sequences are MNHEY and SVGAGI. This CDR3 is built from 14 residues. The CDR3 protein is CASSYSPSGYEQYF. Written as DNA, the CDR3 is TGTGCCAGCAGTTACTCTCCTAGCGGTTACGAGCAGTACTTC.

The rearrangement links TRBV12-3 or TRBV12-4 to TRBJ1-2; no clear D. This CDR3 is built from 13 residues. Trimming shortened V by 5 bases and J by 4 bases, and 11 bases separated the two germline ends. The CDR3 here is CASSLAGAYGYTF. CDR3 sequence (DNA): TGTGCCAGCAGTCTCGCGGGAGCCTATGGCTACACCTTC.

The gene calls are TRBV12-5 and TRBJ1-4; tentatively, D is TRBD1 (6 bases). Trimming cost V 5 bases and J 8 bases, with 9 bases left between them. The CDR3 length is 12 residues. Per the germline V gene, CDR1 is LGHNT and CDR2 is FRNRAP. The CDR3, as DNA: TGTGCTAGTGGTGACGGGACAGAAAAACTGTTTTTT. Its translation: CASGDGTEKLFF.